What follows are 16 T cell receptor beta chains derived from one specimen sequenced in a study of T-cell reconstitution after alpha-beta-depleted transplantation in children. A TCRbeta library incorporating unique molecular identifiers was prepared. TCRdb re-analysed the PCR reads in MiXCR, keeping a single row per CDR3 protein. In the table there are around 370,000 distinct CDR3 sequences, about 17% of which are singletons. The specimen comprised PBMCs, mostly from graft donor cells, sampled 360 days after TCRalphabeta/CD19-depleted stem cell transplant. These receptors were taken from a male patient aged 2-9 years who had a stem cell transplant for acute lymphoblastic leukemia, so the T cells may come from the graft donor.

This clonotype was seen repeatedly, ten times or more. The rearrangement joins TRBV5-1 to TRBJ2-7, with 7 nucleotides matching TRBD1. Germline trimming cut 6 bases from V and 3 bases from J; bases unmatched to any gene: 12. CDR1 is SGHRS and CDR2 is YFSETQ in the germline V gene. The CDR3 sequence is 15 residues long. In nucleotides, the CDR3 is TGCGCCAGCAAAGGATGGTCAGGGACAGACTACGAGCAGTACTTC. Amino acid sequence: CASKGWSGTDYEQYF. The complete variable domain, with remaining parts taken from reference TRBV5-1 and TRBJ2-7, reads KAGVTQTPRYLIKTRGQQVTLSCSPISGHRSVSWYQQTPGQGLQFLFEYFSETQRNKGNFPGRFSGRQFSNSRSEMNVSTLELGDSALYLCASKGWSGTDYEQYFGPGTRLTVT.

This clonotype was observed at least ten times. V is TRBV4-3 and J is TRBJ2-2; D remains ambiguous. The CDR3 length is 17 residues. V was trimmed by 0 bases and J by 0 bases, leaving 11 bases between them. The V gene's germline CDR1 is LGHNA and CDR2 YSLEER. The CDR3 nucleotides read TGCGCCAGCAGCCAAGAGGGAAGAGGCTCGAACACCGGGGAGCTGTTTTTT. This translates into CASSQEGRGSNTGELFF.

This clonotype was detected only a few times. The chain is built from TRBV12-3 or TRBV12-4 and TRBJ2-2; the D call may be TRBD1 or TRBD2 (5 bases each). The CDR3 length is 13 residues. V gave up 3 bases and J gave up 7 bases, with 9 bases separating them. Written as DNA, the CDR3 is TGTGCCAGCAGTTTTAGGGACGACGGGGAGCTGTTTTTT. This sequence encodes CASSFRDDGELFF.

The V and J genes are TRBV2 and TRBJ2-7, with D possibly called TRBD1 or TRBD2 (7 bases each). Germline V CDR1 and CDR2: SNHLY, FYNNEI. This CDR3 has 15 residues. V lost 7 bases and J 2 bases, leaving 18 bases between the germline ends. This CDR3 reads CASNWGGTVTYEQYF. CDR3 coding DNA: TGTGCCAGCAATTGGGGGGGGACAGTTACCTACGAGCAGTACTTC.

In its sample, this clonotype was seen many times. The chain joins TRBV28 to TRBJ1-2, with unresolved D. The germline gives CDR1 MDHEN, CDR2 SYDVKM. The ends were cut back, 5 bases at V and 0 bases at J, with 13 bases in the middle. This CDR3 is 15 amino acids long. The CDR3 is CASSPSSPSNYGYTF. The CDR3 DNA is TGTGCCAGCAGTCCGAGCAGTCCCTCTAACTATGGCTACACCTTC.

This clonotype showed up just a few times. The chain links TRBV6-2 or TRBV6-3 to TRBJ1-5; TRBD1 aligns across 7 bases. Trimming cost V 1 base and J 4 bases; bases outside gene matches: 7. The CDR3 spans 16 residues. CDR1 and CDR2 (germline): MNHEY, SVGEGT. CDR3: CASSYYRQGLNQPQHF. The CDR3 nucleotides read TGTGCCAGCAGTTACTACCGACAGGGCTTAAATCAGCCCCAGCATTTT.

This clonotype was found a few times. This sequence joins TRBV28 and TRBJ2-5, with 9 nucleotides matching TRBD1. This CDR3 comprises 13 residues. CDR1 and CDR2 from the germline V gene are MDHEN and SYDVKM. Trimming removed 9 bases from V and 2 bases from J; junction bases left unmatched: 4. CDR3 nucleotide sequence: TGTGCCAGTAGGACAGGGGATCAAGAGACCCAGTACTTC. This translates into CASRTGDQETQYF.

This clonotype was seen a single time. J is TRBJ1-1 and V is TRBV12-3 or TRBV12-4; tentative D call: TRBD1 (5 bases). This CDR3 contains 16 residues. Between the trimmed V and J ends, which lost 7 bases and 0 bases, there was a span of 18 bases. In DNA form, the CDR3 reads TGTGCCAGCAACTCACAGGATAGCTACATGAACACTGAAGCTTTCTTT. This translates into CASNSQDSYMNTEAFF.

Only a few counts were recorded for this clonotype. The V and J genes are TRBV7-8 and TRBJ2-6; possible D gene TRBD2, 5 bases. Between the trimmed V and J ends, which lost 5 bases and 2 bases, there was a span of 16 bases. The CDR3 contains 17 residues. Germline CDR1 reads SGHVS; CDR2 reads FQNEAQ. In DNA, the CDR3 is TGTGCCAGCAGCGTACGACCGTCCGGGGCTGGGGCCAACGTCCTGACTTTC. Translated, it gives CASSVRPSGAGANVLTF. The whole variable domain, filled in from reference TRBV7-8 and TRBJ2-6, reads GAGVSQSPRYKVAKRGQDVALRCDPISGHVSLFWYQQALGQGPEFLTYFQNEAQLDKSGLPSDRFFAERPEGSVSTLKIQRTQQEDSAVYLCASSVRPSGAGANVLTFGAGSRLTVL.

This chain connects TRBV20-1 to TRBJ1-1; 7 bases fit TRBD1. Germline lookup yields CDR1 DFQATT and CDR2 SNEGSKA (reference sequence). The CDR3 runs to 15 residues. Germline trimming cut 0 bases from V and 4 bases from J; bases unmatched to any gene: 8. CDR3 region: CSARDIRGHGTEAFF. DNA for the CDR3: TGCAGTGCTAGAGATATTAGGGGGCACGGCACTGAAGCTTTCTTT.

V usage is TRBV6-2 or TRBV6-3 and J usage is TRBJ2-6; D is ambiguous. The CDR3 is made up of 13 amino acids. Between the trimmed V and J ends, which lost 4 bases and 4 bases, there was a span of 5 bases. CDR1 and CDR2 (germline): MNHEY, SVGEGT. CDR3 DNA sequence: TGTGCCAGCAGTTCGATGGGGGCCAACGTCCTGACTTTC. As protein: CASSSMGANVLTF.

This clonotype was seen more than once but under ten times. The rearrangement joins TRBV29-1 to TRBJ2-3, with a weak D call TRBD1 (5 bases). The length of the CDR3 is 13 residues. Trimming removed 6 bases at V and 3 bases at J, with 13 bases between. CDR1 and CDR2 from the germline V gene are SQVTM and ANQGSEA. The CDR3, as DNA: TGCAGCGTGGAGACAGCGCTAACAGATACGCAGTATTTT. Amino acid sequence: CSVETALTDTQYF.

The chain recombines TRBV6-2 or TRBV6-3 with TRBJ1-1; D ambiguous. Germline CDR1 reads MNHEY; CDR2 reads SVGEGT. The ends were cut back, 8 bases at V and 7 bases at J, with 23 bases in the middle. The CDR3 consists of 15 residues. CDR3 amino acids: CASRASGGRSGEAFF. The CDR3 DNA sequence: TGTGCCAGCCGTGCTTCAGGAGGGCGTTCCGGTGAAGCTTTCTTT.

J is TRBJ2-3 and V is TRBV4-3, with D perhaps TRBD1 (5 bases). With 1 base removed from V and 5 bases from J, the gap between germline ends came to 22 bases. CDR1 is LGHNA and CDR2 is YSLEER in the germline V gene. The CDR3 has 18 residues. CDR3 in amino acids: CASSQVQGANLGRDTQYF. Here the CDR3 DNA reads TGCGCCAGCAGCCAAGTGCAAGGGGCTAACCTAGGGCGAGATACGCAGTATTTT.

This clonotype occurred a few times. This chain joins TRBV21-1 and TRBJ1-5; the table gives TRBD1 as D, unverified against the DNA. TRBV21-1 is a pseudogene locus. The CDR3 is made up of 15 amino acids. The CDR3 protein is CASSIKTGGCQPQHF. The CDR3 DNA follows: TGTGCCAGCAGCATTAAGACAGGGGGCTGTCAGCCCCAGCATTTT.

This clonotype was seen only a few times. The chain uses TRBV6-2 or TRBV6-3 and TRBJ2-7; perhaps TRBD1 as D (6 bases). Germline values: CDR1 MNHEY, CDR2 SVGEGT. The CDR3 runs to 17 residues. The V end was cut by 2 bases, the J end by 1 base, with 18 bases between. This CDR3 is CASSYESGASSSYEQYF. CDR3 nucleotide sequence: TGTGCCAGCAGTTACGAGTCAGGGGCTAGCTCGTCCTACGAGCAGTACTTC.